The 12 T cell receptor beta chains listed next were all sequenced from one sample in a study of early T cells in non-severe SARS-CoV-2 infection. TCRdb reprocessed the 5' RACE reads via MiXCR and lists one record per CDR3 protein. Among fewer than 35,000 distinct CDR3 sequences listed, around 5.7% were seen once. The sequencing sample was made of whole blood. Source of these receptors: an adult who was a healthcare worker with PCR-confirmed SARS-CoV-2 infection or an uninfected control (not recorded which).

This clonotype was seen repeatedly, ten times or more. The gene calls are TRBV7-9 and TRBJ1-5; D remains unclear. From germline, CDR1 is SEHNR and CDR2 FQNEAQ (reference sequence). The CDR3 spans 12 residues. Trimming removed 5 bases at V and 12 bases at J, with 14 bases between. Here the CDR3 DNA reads TGTGCCAGCAGCCTGATACCAGGAATCCAGCATTTT. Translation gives CASSLIPGIQHF. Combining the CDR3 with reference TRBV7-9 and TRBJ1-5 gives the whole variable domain DTGVSQNPRHKITKRGQNVTFRCDPISEHNRLYWYRQTLGQGPEFLTYFQNEAQLEKSRLLSDRFSAERPKGSFSTLEIQRTEQGDSAMYLCASSLIPGIQHFGDGTRLSIL.

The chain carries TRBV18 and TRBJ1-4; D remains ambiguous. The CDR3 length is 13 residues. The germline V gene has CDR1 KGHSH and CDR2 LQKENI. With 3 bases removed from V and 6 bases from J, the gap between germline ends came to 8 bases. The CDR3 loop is CASSPRADEKLFF. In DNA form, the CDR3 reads TGTGCCAGCTCACCGAGGGCAGATGAAAAACTGTTTTTT.

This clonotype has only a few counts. CDR3 bases: TGTGCCAGCTCACCCGGGACTTCAAACACTGAAGCTTTCTTT. Its protein product is CASSPGTSNTEAFF. The J gene is TRBJ1-1, the V gene TRBV18; possible D gene TRBD1, 5 bases. Trimming stripped 3 bases from V and 2 bases from J, with 10 bases between. CDR1 and CDR2 from the germline V gene are KGHSH and LQKENI. CDR3 length: 14 amino acids.

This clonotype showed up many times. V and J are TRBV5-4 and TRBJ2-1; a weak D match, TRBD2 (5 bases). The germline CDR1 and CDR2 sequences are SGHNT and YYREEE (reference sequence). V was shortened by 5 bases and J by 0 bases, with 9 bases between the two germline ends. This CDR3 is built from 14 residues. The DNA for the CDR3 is TGTGCCAGCAGGAGCGGTAGCTCCTACAATGAGCAGTTCTTC. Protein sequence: CASRSGSSYNEQFF.

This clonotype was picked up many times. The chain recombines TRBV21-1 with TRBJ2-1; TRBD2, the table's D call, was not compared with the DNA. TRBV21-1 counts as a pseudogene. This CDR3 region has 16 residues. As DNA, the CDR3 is TGTGCCAGCAGCGGAAAGACTAGCGGGGATTACAATGAGCAGTTCTTC. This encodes CASSGKTSGDYNEQFF.

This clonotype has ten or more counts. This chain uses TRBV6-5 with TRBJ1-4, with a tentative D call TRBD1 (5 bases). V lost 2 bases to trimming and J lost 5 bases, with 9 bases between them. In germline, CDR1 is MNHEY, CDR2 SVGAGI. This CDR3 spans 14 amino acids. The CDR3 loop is CASSYVAGNEKLFF. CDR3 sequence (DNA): TGTGCCAGCAGTTACGTGGCAGGGAATGAAAAACTGTTTTTT.

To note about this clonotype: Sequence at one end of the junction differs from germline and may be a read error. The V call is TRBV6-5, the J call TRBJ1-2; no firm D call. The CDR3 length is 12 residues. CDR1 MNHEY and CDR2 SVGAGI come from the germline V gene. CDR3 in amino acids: CASSYSGAPPSF. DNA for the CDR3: TGTGCCAGCAGTTACTCAGGAGCCCCGCCCAGCTTC.

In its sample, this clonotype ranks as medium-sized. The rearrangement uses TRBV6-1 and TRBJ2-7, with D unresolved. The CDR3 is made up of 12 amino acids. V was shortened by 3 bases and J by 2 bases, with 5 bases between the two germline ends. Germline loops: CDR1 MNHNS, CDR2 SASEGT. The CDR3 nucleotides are TGTGCCAGCAGTGAGACCACCTACGAGCAGTACTTC. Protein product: CASSETTYEQYF.

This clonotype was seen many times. For the CDR3, the DNA is TGTGCCAGCAGTTTATCGGGCCCCCCAGATACGCAGTATTTT. Residues: CASSLSGPPDTQYF. This sequence joins TRBV27 and TRBJ2-3, with D hard to call. Germline V gives CDR1 MNHEY, CDR2 SMNVEV (reference sequence). V was pared by 0 bases and J by 4 bases, with 8 bases between. The CDR3 is 14 amino acids.

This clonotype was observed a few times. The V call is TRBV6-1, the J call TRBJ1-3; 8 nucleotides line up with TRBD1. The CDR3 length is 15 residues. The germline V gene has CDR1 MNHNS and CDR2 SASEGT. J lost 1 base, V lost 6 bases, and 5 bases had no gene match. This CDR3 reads CASSPRTGSGNTIYF. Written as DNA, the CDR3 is TGTGCCAGCAGCCCTCGGACAGGGTCTGGAAACACCATATATTTT.

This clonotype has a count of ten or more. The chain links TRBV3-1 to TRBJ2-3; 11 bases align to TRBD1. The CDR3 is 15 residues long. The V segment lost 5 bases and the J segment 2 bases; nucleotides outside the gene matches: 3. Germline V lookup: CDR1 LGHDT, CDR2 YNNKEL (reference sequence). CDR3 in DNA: TGTGCCAGCAGCGGACAGGGGGCTTCCACAGATACGCAGTATTTT. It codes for CASSGQGASTDTQYF.

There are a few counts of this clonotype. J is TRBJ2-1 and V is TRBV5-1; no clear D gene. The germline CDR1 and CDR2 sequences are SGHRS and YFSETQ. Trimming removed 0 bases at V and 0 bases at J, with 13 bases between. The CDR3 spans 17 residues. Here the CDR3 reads CASSLVYSWSSYNEQFF. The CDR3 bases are TGCGCCAGCAGCTTGGTTTATAGCTGGAGCTCCTACAATGAGCAGTTCTTC. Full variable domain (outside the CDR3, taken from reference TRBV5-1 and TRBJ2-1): KAGVTQTPRYLIKTRGQQVTLSCSPISGHRSVSWYQQTPGQGLQFLFEYFSETQRNKGNFPGRFSGRQFSNSRSEMNVSTLELGDSALYLCASSLVYSWSSYNEQFFGPGTRLTVL.